Listed below are T cell receptor beta chains from one sample, sequenced in a study of technical replicates of blood from a few donors. Libraries were prepared by immunoSEQ multiplex PCR; TCRdb keeps only in-frame clonotypes and omits some of them. The sample lists more than 65,000 clones; around nine tenths were seen once. Sequencing input: T cells isolated from PBMCs. The source of these receptors is a human donor in good health. The CDR3 runs from the conserved cysteine through the conserved F or W. The D gene is left open where the match is weak. Expanded clones are given a class, and other clones once, few, many or no size at all.

size	V	J	D	CDR3	DNA
.	TRBV11-2	TRBJ1-1	.	CASSPGIEAFF	TGTGCCAGCAGCCCAGGGATTGAAGCTTTCTTT
.	TRBV6-5	TRBJ2-1	.	CASRDTPSSYNEQFF	TGTGCCAGCAGAGACACCCCGAGCTCCTACAATGAGCAGTTCTTC
.	TRBV27	TRBJ1-5	TRBD1	CASSNRDRNQPQHF	TGTGCCAGCAGTAATCGGGACAGGAATCAGCCCCAGCATTTT
.	TRBV27	TRBJ1-2	TRBD1	CASSIFQGDPYGYTF	TGTGCCAGCAGCATATTCCAGGGGGATCCTTATGGCTACACCTTC
once	TRBV7-9	TRBJ2-7	TRBD1	CASSSFRDRAYEQYF	TGTGCCAGCAGCTCTTTCCGGGACAGGGCCTACGAGCAGTACTTC
.	TRBV7-9	TRBJ2-3	TRBD2	CASRTSGEDTQYF	TGTGCCAGCAGAACTAGCGGGGAGGATACGCAGTATTTT
.	TRBV2	TRBJ1-2	.	CASSEWNFGGNGYTF	TGTGCCAGCAGTGAGTGGAATTTCGGGGGGAATGGCTACACCTTC
once	TRBV6-1	TRBJ1-2	TRBD1	CASSGQGWGYTF	TGTGCCAGCAGTGGACAGGGATGGGGCTACACCTTC
.	TRBV14	TRBJ1-1	.	CASSQDRELSEAFF	TGTGCCAGCAGCCAAGACAGGGAATTAAGTGAAGCTTTCTTT
once	TRBV2	TRBJ1-2	.	CASGGSSGYTF	TGTGCCAGTGGGGGCTCGAGCGGCTACACCTTC
.	TRBV9	TRBJ2-4	.	CASSVGSGDENIQYF	TGTGCCAGCAGCGTAGGATCAGGGGATGAAAACATTCAGTACTTC
.	TRBV5-1	TRBJ2-6	TRBD1	CASAGGSGANVLTF	TGCGCCAGCGCAGGGGGCTCTGGGGCCAACGTCCTGACTTTC
.	TRBV27	TRBJ2-2	.	CASSFYYTGELFF	TGTGCCAGCAGTTTTTACTACACCGGGGAGCTGTTTTTT
.	TRBV12-5	TRBJ1-1	.	CASGFQGTEAFF	TGTGCTAGTGGTTTTCAGGGCACTGAAGCTTTCTTT
.	TRBV7-9	TRBJ2-3	.	CASSPLVREQTDTQYF	TGTGCCAGCAGCCCTCTTGTACGGGAGCAAACAGATACGCAGTATTTT
.	TRBV10-1	TRBJ2-2	TRBD1	CASSGIVPGQKNTGELFF	TGCGCCAGCAGTGGGATTGTACCGGGACAGAAAAACACCGGGGAGCTGTTTTTT
.	TRBV5-6	TRBJ1-5	TRBD1	CASSLAMTGGEQPQHF	TGTGCCAGCAGCTTGGCCATGACAGGGGGCGAACAGCCCCAGCATTTT
.	TRBV29-1	TRBJ2-3	TRBD1	CSVGGRSGGDVDTQYF	TGCAGCGTTGGGGGAAGGTCAGGGGGCGACGTTGATACGCAGTATTTT
.	TRBV4-2	TRBJ1-2	.	CASSLNKNYGYTF	TGTGCCAGCAGCCTCAACAAGAACTATGGCTACACCTTC
.	TRBV6-1	TRBJ2-5	TRBD2	CASSDVTSGRGRETQYF	TGTGCCAGCAGTGACGTGACTAGCGGGAGAGGAAGGGAGACCCAGTACTTC
.	TRBV30	TRBJ2-2	.	CAWAVPPGELFF	TGTGCCTGGGCGGTTCCACCCGGGGAGCTGTTTTTT
.	TRBV14	TRBJ2-3	.	CASSQRTTKLHTDTQYF	TGTGCCAGCAGCCAAAGGACAACTAAACTACACACAGATACGCAGTATTTT
.	TRBV7-2	TRBJ1-2	TRBD1	CASSFIRQGPTYGYTF	TGTGCCAGCAGCTTTATAAGACAGGGCCCTACCTATGGCTACACCTTC
.	TRBV15	TRBJ2-2	TRBD2	CATSRVLAGDIEAGELFF	TGTGCCACCAGCAGAGTACTAGCGGGAGACATTGAGGCCGGGGAGCTGTTTTTT
.	TRBV9	TRBJ2-7	.	CASSSTVTGTYEQYF	TGTGCCAGCAGCTCTACAGTAACGGGAACCTACGAGCAGTACTTC
.	TRBV29-1	TRBJ2-7	.	CSVDLGYEQYF	TGCAGCGTTGACCTCGGCTACGAGCAGTACTTC
.	TRBV7-9	TRBJ2-7	.	CASSRVTVSYEQYF	TGTGCCAGCAGCCGCGTGACAGTTTCCTACGAGCAGTACTTC
.	TRBV7-9	TRBJ2-5	.	CASRREQETQYF	TGTGCCAGCAGGCGGGAACAAGAGACCCAGTACTTC
.	TRBV4-1	TRBJ2-7	TRBD2	CASSQESGVTYF	TGCGCCAGCAGCCAAGAAAGCGGGGTTACGTACTTC
once	TRBV6-1	TRBJ1-1	TRBD1	CASSRRGQMNTEAFF	TGTGCCAGCAGCAGAAGGGGGCAGATGAACACTGAAGCTTTCTTT